These 14 T cell receptor beta chains were sequenced from one sample in a study of cytomegalovirus exposure and HLA in healthy donors. Use of 60 Vbeta and 13 Jbeta primers characterized the PCR. Libraries were prepared by immunoSEQ multiplex PCR; TCRdb keeps only in-frame clonotypes and omits some of them. This table has approximately 120,000 clones, roughly 15% appearing once. Sequencing input: PBMCs. Receptors were obtained from a female donor in good health and CMV-seropositive.

The V call is TRBV5-1, the J call TRBJ2-3; 11 bases line up with TRBD2. Looked up from germline, CDR1 is SGHRS and CDR2 is YFSETQ. V trimming: 4 bases; J trimming: 4 bases; junction bases outside the gene matches: 2. This CDR3 is 14 amino acids long. CDR3 protein: CASSVTSGADTQYF. Written as DNA, the CDR3 is TGCGCCAGCAGCGTGACTAGCGGGGCAGATACGCAGTATTTT.

V gene TRBV4-1 combines with J gene TRBJ1-2; D gene unclear. The germline V gene encodes CDR1 MGHRA and CDR2 YSYEKL. Trimming pared 0 bases from V and 4 bases from J, leaving 15 bases between. The CDR3 loop spans 16 amino acids. This CDR3 reads CASSQDLTSRPYGYTF. The CDR3 nucleotides are TGCGCCAGCAGCCAAGATCTTACTTCCAGGCCCTATGGCTACACCTTC.

In this sample, this clone turned up a few times. The CDR3: CASRLNAGESRSYEQYF. CDR3 DNA: TGTGCCAGCAGACTTAACGCCGGGGAAAGTAGGTCCTACGAGCAGTACTTC. The chain couples TRBV2 to TRBJ2-7, with a weak D call TRBD2 (5 bases). Germline V gene lookup returns CDR1 SNHLY and CDR2 FYNNEI. This CDR3 comprises 17 residues. V was pared by 6 bases and J by 1 base, with 22 bases between.

This clone was observed a few times. The V and J genes are TRBV4-1 and TRBJ2-1; 7 bases are shared with TRBD2. This CDR3 is 15 amino acids long. V trimming: 4 bases; J trimming: 6 bases; junction bases outside the gene matches: 9. Per the germline V gene, CDR1 is MGHRA and CDR2 is YSYEKL. CDR3 nucleotides: TGCGCCAGCAGCCGAATACCGGGACTATCCAATGAGCAGTTCTTC. This translates into CASSRIPGLSNEQFF.

V usage is TRBV10-3 and J usage is TRBJ2-7; TRBD2 agrees at 16 bases. Germline loops: CDR1 ENHRY, CDR2 SYGVKD. The CDR3 is made up of 17 amino acids. With V trimmed by 6 bases and J by 2 bases, 7 bases remained unmatched. The CDR3 DNA sequence: TGTGCCATCAGGGGGGGGACTAGCGGGAGGGATCCCTACGAGCAGTACTTC. Protein product: CAIRGGTSGRDPYEQYF.

CDR3 sequence reads: CASGHQGYTGELFF. The DNA for the CDR3 is TGTGCTAGCGGACATCAGGGATATACCGGGGAGCTGTTTTTT. This chain joins TRBV7-7 and TRBJ2-2, with D possibly TRBD2 on 6 matching bases. Per germline, CDR1 SSHAT and CDR2 FNYEAQ (reference sequence). The CDR3 has 14 residues.

The J gene is TRBJ2-1, the V gene TRBV9; 7 bases map to TRBD1. Germline V gene sequence: CDR1 SGDLS, CDR2 YYNGEE. After removal of 0 bases from V and 6 bases from J, the junction contained 9 bases not matched to a gene. The CDR3 spans 16 residues. Written as DNA, the CDR3 is TGTGCCAGCAGCGTAGCTTCTCAGGGGGTAGGCAATGAGCAGTTCTTC. Translated, it gives CASSVASQGVGNEQFF.

In regard to this clone: A junction boundary mismatches the germline segment, possibly from a read error. In the same sample, other DNA sequences code for this CDR3. J is TRBJ2-3 and V is TRBV7-9; D is undetermined. The CDR3 contains 13 residues. The germline V gene has CDR1 SEHNR and CDR2 FQNEAQ (reference sequence). The CDR3 DNA reads as TGTGCCAGCAGCTTAGTGGGCACCGATACGCAGTATTTT. The encoded protein is CASSLVGTDTQYF.

In this sample, this clone turned up a few times. The chain has TRBV28 and TRBJ1-5; perhaps TRBD1 as D (5 bases). The CDR3 covers 16 residues. V was trimmed by 5 bases and J by 2 bases, leaving 16 bases between them. Germline assignment: CDR1 MDHEN and CDR2 SYDVKM. In DNA, the CDR3 is TGTGCCAGCAGTGATACTCGGGGGACCCGCAATCAGCCCCAGCATTTT. Translation: CASSDTRGTRNQPQHF. The variable domain in full, completed from reference TRBV28 and TRBJ1-5, reads DVKVTQSSRYLVKRTGEKVFLECVQDMDHENMFWYRQDPGLGLRLIYFSYDVKMKEKGDIPEGYSVSREKKERFSLILESASTNQTSMYLCASSDTRGTRNQPQHFGDGTRLSIL.

The table lists this clone with a few counts. V is TRBV7-2 and J is TRBJ2-1, with 8 positions matching TRBD1. V lost 4 bases to trimming and J lost 8 bases; unmatched junction nucleotides: 7. The CDR3 covers 14 residues. Per germline, CDR1 SGHTA and CDR2 FQGNSA. The CDR3 is CASSSRTGSHEQFF. CDR3 nucleotides: TGTGCCAGCAGCTCCCGGACAGGGTCCCATGAGCAGTTCTTC.

This chain connects TRBV6-6 to TRBJ2-7; 8 nucleotides align to TRBD2. This CDR3 spans 16 amino acids. The germline V gene has CDR1 MNHNY and CDR2 SVGAGI (reference sequence). Trimming took 6 bases from V and 4 from J; bases not matched to a gene: 14. The CDR3 protein is CASRLTGGVVLYEQYF. CDR3 DNA: TGTGCCAGCAGGCTCACCGGGGGGGTGGTTCTATACGAGCAGTACTTC.

The CDR3 DNA reads as TGTGCCAGCAGCCTCTCTTTTGGGCGCGAGCAGTACTTC. It is translated as CASSLSFGREQYF. The chain recombines TRBV11-3 with TRBJ2-7, with D unclear. This CDR3 has 13 amino acids. The V gene's germline CDR1 is SGHNT and CDR2 YENEEA. Trimming left V 5 bases short and J 6 bases short, with 14 bases between.

This clone has only a few counts. V gene TRBV4-2 combines with J gene TRBJ1-3; D gene ambiguous. The length of the CDR3 is 15 residues. Trimming took off 0 bases at V and 4 bases at J, with 10 bases between the two ends. CDR1 and CDR2 (germline): LGHNA, YNFKEQ. Written as DNA, the CDR3 is TGTGCCAGCAGCCAAGACAGGTCCTCAGGAAACACCATATATTTT. As protein: CASSQDRSSGNTIYF.

V and J are TRBV29-1 and TRBJ2-3; TRBD2 matches 14 bases. The CDR3 sequence is 14 residues long. Germline values: CDR1 SQVTM, CDR2 ANQGSEA. V lost 6 bases and J lost 4; bases outside the gene matches: 3. DNA of the CDR3: TGCAGCGTCGGGACTAGCGGGAGAGCAGATACGCAGTATTTT. This sequence encodes CSVGTSGRADTQYF.